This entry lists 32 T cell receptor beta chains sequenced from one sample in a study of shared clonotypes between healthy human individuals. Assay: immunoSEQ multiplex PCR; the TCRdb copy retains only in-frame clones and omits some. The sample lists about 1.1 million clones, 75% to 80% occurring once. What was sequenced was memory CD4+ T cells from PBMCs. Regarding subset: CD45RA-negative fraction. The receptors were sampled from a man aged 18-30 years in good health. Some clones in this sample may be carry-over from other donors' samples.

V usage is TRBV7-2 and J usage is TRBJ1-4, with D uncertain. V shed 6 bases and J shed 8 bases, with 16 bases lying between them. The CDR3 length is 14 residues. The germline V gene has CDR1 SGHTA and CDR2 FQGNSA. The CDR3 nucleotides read TGTGCCAGCAGGACGACTCGAGGAGGCGAAAAACTGTTTTTT. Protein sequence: CASRTTRGGEKLFF.

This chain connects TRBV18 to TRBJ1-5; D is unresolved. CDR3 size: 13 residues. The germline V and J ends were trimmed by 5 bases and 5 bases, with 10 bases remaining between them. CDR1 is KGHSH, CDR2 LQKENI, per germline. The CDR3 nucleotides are TGTGCCAGCTCATGGGCAAACGATCAGCCCCAGCATTTT. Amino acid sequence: CASSWANDQPQHF.

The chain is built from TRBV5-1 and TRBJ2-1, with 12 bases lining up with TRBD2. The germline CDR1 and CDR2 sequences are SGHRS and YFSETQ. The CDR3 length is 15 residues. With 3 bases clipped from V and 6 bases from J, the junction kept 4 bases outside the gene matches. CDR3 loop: CASSWLAGGLNEQFF. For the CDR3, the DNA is TGCGCCAGCAGCTGGCTAGCGGGAGGGCTCAATGAGCAGTTCTTC.

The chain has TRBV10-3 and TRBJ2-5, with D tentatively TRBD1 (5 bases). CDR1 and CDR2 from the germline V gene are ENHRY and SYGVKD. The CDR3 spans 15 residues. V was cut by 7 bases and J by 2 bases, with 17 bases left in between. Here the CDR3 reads CAITPGGRVQETQYF. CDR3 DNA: TGTGCCATCACCCCAGGCGGCAGGGTACAAGAGACCCAGTACTTC.

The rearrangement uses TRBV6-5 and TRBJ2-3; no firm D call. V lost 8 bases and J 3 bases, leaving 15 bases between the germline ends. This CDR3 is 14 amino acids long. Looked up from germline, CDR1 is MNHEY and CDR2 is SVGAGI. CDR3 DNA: TGTGCCAGCCGAGCAGTCTGGACGACAGATACGCAGTATTTT. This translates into CASRAVWTTDTQYF.

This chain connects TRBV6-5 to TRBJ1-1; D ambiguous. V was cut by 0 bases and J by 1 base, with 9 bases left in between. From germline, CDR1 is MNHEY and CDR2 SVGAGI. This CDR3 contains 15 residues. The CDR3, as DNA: TGTGCCAGCAGTTACTCTCCCGACGGGAACACTGAAGCTTTCTTT. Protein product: CASSYSPDGNTEAFF.

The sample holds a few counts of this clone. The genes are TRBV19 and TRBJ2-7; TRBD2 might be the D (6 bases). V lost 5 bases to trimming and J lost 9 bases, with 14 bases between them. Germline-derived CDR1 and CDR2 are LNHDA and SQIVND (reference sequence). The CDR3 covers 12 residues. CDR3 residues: CASSDPVEGQYF. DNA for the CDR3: TGTGCCAGTAGTGACCCAGTGGAGGGGCAGTACTTC. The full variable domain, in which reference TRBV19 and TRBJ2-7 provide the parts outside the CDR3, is DGGITQSPKYLFRKEGQNVTLSCEQNLNHDAMYWYRQDPGQGLRLIYYSQIVNDFQKGDIAEGYSVSREKKESFPLTVTSAQKNPTAFYLCASSDPVEGQYFGPGTRLTVT.

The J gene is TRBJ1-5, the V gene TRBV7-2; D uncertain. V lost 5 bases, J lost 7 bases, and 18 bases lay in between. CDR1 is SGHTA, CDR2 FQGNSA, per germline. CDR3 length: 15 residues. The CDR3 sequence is CASSPHSSPGQPQHF. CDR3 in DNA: TGTGCCAGCAGCCCCCACAGCTCCCCTGGCCAGCCCCAGCATTTT.

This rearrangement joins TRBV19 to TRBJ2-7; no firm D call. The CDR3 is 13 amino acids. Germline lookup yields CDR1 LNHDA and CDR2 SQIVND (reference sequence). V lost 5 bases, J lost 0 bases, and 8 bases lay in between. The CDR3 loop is CASSRRISYEQYF. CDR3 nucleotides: TGTGCCAGTAGTCGCAGGATCTCCTACGAGCAGTACTTC. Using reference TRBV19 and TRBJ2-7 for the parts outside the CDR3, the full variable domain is DGGITQSPKYLFRKEGQNVTLSCEQNLNHDAMYWYRQDPGQGLRLIYYSQIVNDFQKGDIAEGYSVSREKKESFPLTVTSAQKNPTAFYLCASSRRISYEQYFGPGTRLTVT.

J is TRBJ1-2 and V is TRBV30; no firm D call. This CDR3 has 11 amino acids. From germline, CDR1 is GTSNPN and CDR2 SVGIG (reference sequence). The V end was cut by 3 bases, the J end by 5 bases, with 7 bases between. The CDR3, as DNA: TGTGCCTGGAGCATCGAGTATGGCTACACCTTC. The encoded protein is CAWSIEYGYTF.

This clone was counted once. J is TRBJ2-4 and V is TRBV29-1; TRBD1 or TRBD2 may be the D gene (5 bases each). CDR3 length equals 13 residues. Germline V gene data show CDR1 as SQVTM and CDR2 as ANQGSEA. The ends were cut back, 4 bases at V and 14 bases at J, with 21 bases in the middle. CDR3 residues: CSVGGTGGGREYF. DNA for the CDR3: TGCAGCGTTGGGGGGACCGGTGGTGGCAGGGAGTACTTC.

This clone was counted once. In DNA form, the CDR3 reads TGCGCCAGCAGCCGTGGGGCTCTACAAGAGACCCAGTACTTC. Its protein is CASSRGALQETQYF. The chain joins TRBV4-1 to TRBJ2-5; tentative D call: TRBD1 (5 bases). V lost 4 bases and J lost 2, with 11 bases in between. Germline CDR1 and CDR2: MGHRA and YSYEKL. The CDR3 totals 14 residues.

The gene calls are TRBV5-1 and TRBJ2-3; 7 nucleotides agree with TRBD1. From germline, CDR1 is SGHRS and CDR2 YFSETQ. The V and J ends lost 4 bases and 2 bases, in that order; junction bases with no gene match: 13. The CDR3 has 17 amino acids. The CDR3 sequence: CASSLLPGTDTTDTQYF. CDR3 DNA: TGCGCCAGCAGCCTCCTCCCCGGGACAGATACCACAGATACGCAGTATTTT.

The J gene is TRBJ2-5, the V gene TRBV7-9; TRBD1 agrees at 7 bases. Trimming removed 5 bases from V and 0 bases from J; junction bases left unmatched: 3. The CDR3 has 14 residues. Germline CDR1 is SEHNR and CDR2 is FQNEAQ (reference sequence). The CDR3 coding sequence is TGTGCCAGCAGCCCCGGGACAGACCAAGAGACCCAGTACTTC. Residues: CASSPGTDQETQYF.

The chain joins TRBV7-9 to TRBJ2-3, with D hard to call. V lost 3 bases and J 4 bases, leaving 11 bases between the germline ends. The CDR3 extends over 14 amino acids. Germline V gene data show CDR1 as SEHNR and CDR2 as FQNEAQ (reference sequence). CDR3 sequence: CASSFIGVADTQYF. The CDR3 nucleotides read TGTGCCAGCAGCTTTATAGGCGTTGCAGATACGCAGTATTTT.

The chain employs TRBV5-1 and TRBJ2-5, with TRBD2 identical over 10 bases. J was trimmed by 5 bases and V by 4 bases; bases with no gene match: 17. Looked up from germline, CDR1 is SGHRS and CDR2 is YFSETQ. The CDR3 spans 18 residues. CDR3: CASSARASGRGGPETQYF. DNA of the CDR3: TGCGCCAGCAGCGCTAGGGCTAGCGGGAGAGGGGGCCCGGAGACCCAGTACTTC.

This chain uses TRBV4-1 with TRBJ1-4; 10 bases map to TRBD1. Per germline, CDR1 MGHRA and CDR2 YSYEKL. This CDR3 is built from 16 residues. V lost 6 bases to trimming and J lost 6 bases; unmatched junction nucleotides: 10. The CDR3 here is CASSPGQGSPYEKLFF. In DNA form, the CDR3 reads TGCGCCAGCAGTCCGGGACAGGGGAGCCCCTATGAAAAACTGTTTTTT.

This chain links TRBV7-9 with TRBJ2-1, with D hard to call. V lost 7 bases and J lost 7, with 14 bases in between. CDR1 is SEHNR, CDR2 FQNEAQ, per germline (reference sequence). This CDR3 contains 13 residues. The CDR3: CASTSGSLNEQFF. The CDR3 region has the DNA TGTGCCAGCACCTCTGGCTCGTTAAATGAGCAGTTCTTC.

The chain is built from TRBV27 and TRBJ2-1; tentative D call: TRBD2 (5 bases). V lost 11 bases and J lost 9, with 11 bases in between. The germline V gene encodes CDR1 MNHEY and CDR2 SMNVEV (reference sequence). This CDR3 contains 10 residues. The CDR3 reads CAVQGGEQFF. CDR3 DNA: TGTGCCGTCCAAGGAGGTGAGCAGTTCTTC.

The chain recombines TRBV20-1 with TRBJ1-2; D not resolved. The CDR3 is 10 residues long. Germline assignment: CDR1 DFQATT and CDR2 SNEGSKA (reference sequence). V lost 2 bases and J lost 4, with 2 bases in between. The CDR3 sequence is CSARLYGYTF. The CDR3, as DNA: TGCAGTGCTAGACTCTATGGCTACACCTTC.

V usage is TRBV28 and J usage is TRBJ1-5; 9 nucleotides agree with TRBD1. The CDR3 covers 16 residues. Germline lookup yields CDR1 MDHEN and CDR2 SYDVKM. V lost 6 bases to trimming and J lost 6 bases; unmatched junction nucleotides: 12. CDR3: CASSPMGQGVFQPQHF. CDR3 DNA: TGTGCCAGCAGCCCCATGGGACAGGGAGTCTTTCAGCCCCAGCATTTT.

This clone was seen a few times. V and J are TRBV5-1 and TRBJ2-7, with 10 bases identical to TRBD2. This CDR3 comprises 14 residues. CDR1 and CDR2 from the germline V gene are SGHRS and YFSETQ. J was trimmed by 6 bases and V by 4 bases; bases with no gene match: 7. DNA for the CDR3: TGCGCCAGCAGCCCGCTAGCGGGAGCAATCGAGCAGTACTTC. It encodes CASSPLAGAIEQYF.

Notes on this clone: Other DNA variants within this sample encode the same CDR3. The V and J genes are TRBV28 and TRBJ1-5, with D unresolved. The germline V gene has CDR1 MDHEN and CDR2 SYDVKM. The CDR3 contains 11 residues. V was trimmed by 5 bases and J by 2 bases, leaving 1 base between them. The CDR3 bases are TGTGCCAGCAGTCGCAATCAGCCCCAGCATTTT. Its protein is CASSRNQPQHF. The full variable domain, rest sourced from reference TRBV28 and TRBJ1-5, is DVKVTQSSRYLVKRTGEKVFLECVQDMDHENMFWYRQDPGLGLRLIYFSYDVKMKEKGDIPEGYSVSREKKERFSLILESASTNQTSMYLCASSRNQPQHFGDGTRLSIL.

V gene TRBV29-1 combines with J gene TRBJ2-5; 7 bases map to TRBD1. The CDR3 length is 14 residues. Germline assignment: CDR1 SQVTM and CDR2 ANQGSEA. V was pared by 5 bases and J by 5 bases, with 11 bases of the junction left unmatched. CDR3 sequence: CSVCLWPGGETQYF. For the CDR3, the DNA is TGCAGCGTTTGCCTTTGGCCAGGGGGTGAGACCCAGTACTTC.

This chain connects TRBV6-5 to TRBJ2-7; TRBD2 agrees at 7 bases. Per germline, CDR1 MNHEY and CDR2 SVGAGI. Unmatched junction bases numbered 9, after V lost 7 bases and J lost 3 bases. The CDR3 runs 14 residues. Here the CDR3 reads CASTSPRGDYEQYF. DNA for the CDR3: TGTGCCAGCACTTCCCCACGGGGGGACTACGAGCAGTACTTC.

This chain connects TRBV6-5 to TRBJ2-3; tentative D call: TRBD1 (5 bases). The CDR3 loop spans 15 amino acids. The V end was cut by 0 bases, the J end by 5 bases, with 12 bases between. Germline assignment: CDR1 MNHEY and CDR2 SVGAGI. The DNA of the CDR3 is TGTGCCAGCAGTTACTCCCCAGGGCATGGAGATACGCAGTATTTT. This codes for CASSYSPGHGDTQYF.

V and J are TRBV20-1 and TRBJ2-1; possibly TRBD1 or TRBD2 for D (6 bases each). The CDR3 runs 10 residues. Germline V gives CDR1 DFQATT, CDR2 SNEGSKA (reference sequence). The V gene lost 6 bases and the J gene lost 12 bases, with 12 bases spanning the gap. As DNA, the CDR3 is TGCAGTGCCCGACCGGGGGCGCAGTTCTTC. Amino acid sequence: CSARPGAQFF.

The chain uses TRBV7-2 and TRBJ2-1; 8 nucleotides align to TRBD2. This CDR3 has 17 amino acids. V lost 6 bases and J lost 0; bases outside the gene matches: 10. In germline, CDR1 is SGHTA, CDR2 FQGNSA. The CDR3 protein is CASRSSWAGGSYNEQFF. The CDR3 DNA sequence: TGTGCCAGCAGGTCCTCCTGGGCGGGAGGCTCCTACAATGAGCAGTTCTTC.

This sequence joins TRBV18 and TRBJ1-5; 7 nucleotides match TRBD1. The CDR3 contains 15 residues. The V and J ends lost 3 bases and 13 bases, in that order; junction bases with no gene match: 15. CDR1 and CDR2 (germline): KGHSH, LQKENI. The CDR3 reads CASSPSGGPGPKQHF. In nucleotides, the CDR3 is TGTGCCAGCTCACCTTCAGGGGGGCCCGGACCCAAACAGCATTTT.

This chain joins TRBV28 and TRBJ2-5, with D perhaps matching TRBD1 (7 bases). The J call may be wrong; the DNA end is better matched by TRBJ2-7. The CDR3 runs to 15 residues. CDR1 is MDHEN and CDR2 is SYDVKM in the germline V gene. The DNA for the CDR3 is TGTGCCAGCAGTTCACACAGGGGACTTCGCTACGAGCAGTACTTC. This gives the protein CASSSHRGLRYEQYF.

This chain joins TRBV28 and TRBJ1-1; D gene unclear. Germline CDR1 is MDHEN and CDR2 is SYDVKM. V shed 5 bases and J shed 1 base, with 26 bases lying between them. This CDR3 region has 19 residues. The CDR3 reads CASSVLGGWPSSGNTEAFF. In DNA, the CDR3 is TGTGCCAGCAGTGTTCTAGGAGGATGGCCCTCTTCGGGGAACACTGAAGCTTTCTTT.

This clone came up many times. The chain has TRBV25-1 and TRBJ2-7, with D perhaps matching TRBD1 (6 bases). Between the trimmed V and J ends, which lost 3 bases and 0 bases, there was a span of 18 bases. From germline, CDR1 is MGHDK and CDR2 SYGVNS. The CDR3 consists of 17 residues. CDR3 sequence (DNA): TGTGCCAGCAGTGACGACCAGGGGATAATAGGCTCCTACGAGCAGTACTTC. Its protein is CASSDDQGIIGSYEQYF.